Sequencing of this T cell receptor beta chain was carried out in a study of blood T cells in healthy people across ages. Study at large: Capture by template switching was about one barcoded beta molecule per two T cells.

This clonotype was recorded at least ten times. Donors each provided roughly 9.6 milliliters of peripheral blood. Extractions gave at least 5.5 micrograms of total RNA per sample. PCR was performed a second time for about 7 to 12 cycles using a sample-barcoded 5' primer and a J-beta primer mix. TCRdb reprocessed the 5' RACE reads via MiXCR and lists one record per CDR3 protein. Seen here are about a million distinct CDR3 sequences, approximately 49% observed once, and the top ten hold roughly an eighth. Sequencing was performed on blood. The TCR was taken from a young man in good health.

CDR3 in DNA: TGTGCCAGCAGCGGACAGGGTTTTTCCTACGAGCAGTACTTC. Encoded protein: CASSGQGFSYEQYF. The chain has TRBV7-8 and TRBJ2-7, with TRBD1 matching over 8 bases. V dropped 5 bases and J dropped 1; count of bases not matched to a gene: 4. Germline V lookup: CDR1 SGHVS, CDR2 FQNEAQ. CDR3 length: 14 amino acids. Using reference TRBV7-8 and TRBJ2-7 for the parts outside the CDR3, the full variable domain is GAGVSQSPRYKVAKRGQDVALRCDPISGHVSLFWYQQALGQGPEFLTYFQNEAQLDKSGLPSDRFFAERPEGSVSTLKIQRTQQEDSAVYLCASSGQGFSYEQYFGPGTRLTVT.